The rows below give T cell receptor beta chains drawn from one sample of a study of T-cell memory formation after mild COVID-19. TCRdb ran MiXCR on the 5' RACE reads and lists one entry per CDR3 protein. The repertoire holds about 400,000 distinct CDR3 sequences, with less than 25% as singletons. Sequencing was performed on PBMCs or a T cell subset sorted from them (not recorded which). The receptors shown here come from an adult woman who had mild COVID-19 (a few samples of this study predate the infection). Cell type and time point are not known. Both conserved end residues are trimmed from each CDR3. The D gene is left open where the match is weak.

J,D,V,CDR3
TRBJ1-3,TRBD1,TRBV6-6,ASSPGTERNTIY
TRBJ1-2,NA,TRBV7-8,ASSFDNYGYT
TRBJ2-5,NA,TRBV10-3,AISEGRQETQY
TRBJ1-1,NA,TRBV7-9,ASSSQGIGEAF
TRBJ2-2,NA,TRBV4-2,ASSQVGQGYTGELF
TRBJ2-3,TRBD1,TRBV6-2/TRBV6-3,ASSYRDRFTDTQY
TRBJ2-7,TRBD2,TRBV11-2,ASSLDLWASGMDEQY
TRBJ2-7,TRBD1,TRBV4-2,ASSQVPPGQGSEQY
TRBJ1-2,NA,TRBV6-2/TRBV6-3,ASSYSSPWDTNYGYT
TRBJ1-2,NA,TRBV20-1,SALHGTYGYT
TRBJ1-1,NA,TRBV6-6,ASSLGGGPAEAF
TRBJ2-5,TRBD1,TRBV29-1,SVEADGTGGRETQY
TRBJ1-2,NA,TRBV12-3/TRBV12-4,ASSLGSYYGYT
TRBJ2-7,TRBD2,TRBV9,ASSAGLAAQEQY
TRBJ2-1,TRBD1,TRBV6-5,ASRPGWDRSYNEQF
TRBJ1-5,NA,TRBV20-1,SARKVGFNQPQH
TRBJ2-2,TRBD1,TRBV12-3/TRBV12-4,ASSPAGTGSTGELF
TRBJ2-6,NA,TRBV19,ASSINPGASGANVLT
TRBJ2-3,NA,TRBV12-3/TRBV12-4,ASRLGLVGGPDTQY
TRBJ2-3,NA,TRBV7-3,ASSLTGIRDTQY
TRBJ2-1,NA,TRBV6-6,ASSYSEVRYEQF
TRBJ2-3,TRBD1,TRBV29-1,SVDRGFTDTQY
TRBJ2-1,TRBD2,TRBV29-1,SVDAGLVGNEQF
TRBJ1-1,NA,TRBV6-2/TRBV6-3,ASSGHQPVTEAF
TRBJ2-7,TRBD1,TRBV7-2,ASSLVGTGTYEQY
TRBJ1-3,TRBD1,TRBV7-9,ASSLNRGVGNTIY
TRBJ1-4,NA,TRBV6-5,ASSYSGGGRANEKLF
TRBJ2-6,NA,TRBV5-5,ASSNYRETVDGANVLT
TRBJ2-3,TRBD1,TRBV24-1,ATSDFRGITDTQY
TRBJ1-4,TRBD1,TRBV24-1,ATSSGGLSEKLF
TRBJ2-5,NA,TRBV27,ASSLLTGQPQETQY
TRBJ2-3,TRBD2,TRBV11-2,ASSLEGLAGGPGTDTQY
TRBJ1-2,TRBD1,TRBV12-3/TRBV12-4,ASSFWTGGASTGGYT
TRBJ2-7,TRBD1,TRBV5-6,ASSPTDRDSYEQY
TRBJ1-5,NA,TRBV6-1,ASSDPRGQPQH
TRBJ2-7,TRBD1,TRBV6-6,ASIPGQGYEQY
TRBJ1-6,NA,TRBV27,ASSSGHGSYNSPLH
TRBJ1-1,TRBD1,TRBV7-8,ASSLGGTGNTEAF
TRBJ2-1,TRBD2,TRBV3-1,ASSLAGGVWNEQF
TRBJ2-3,NA,TRBV2,ASSVGQGFYTDTQY
TRBJ2-3,TRBD2,TRBV27,ASSSMPTSAGTDTQY
TRBJ1-2,TRBD1,TRBV4-1,ASSLTSTQGANNYGYT
TRBJ2-7,TRBD1,TRBV12-3/TRBV12-4,ASSPQQGAYEQY
TRBJ2-7,NA,TRBV29-1,SVDALGGEQY
TRBJ2-7,TRBD2,TRBV6-6,ASSYSGLATDEQY
TRBJ2-7,TRBD2,TRBV11-3,ASSLDLTSGSHEQY
TRBJ1-1,NA,TRBV3-1,ASSQDSGGRRAF
TRBJ1-5,NA,TRBV3-1,ASSQTGIGQPQH